These 7 T cell receptor beta chains were sequenced from one sample in a study of T cell changes during pregnancy in multiple sclerosis. Measured with immunoSEQ multiplex PCR; TCRdb has only the in-frame clones, and not every one. The sample carries 65,000 to 90,000 clones, around 90% recorded once. The source was CD4+ T cells from peripheral blood mononuclear cells, collected after pregnancy. The source is a female donor with multiple sclerosis, enrolled in a pregnancy study.

The chain employs TRBV7-3 and TRBJ1-3, with 10 bases lining up with TRBD1. Germline V gives CDR1 SGHTA, CDR2 FQGTGA. The V and J ends lost 2 bases and 4 bases, in that order; junction bases with no gene match: 5. The CDR3 consists of 16 residues. CDR3 in amino acids: CASSLGGTGAGNTIYF. The DNA for the CDR3 is TGTGCCAGCAGCTTAGGGGGGACAGGGGCAGGAAACACCATATATTTT. The whole variable domain, remainder taken from reference TRBV7-3 and TRBJ1-3, is GAGVSQTPSNKVTEKGKYVELRCDPISGHTALYWYRQSLGQGPEFLIYFQGTGAADDSGLPNDRFFAVRPEGSVSTLKIQRTERGDSAVYLCASSLGGTGAGNTIYFGEGSWLTVV.

Here the CDR3 DNA reads TGTGCCTGGAGTACCTCCTTGACAGGAAATTGGGATTCACCCCTCCACTTT. The encoded protein is CAWSTSLTGNWDSPLHF. This rearrangement joins TRBV30 to TRBJ1-6, with D maybe TRBD1 (6 bases). Trimming shortened V by 2 bases and J by 8 bases, and 22 bases separated the two germline ends. The CDR3 is 17 amino acids. Germline assignment: CDR1 GTSNPN and CDR2 SVGIG (reference sequence).

The J gene is TRBJ1-2, the V gene TRBV5-6; no firm D call. This CDR3 region has 14 residues. CDR1 is SGHDT, CDR2 YYEEEE, per germline. V lost 0 bases and J 9 bases, leaving 15 bases between the germline ends. For the CDR3, the DNA is TGTGCCAGCAGCTTGGGACATGCAGGAGGAAGCTACACCTTC. Amino acids: CASSLGHAGGSYTF. The full variable domain, in which reference TRBV5-6 and TRBJ1-2 provide the parts outside the CDR3, is DAGVTQSPTHLIKTRGQQVTLRCSPKSGHDTVSWYQQALGQGPQFIFQYYEEEERQRGNFPDRFSGHQFPNYSSELNVNALLLGDSALYLCASSLGHAGGSYTFGSGTRLTVV.

In DNA form, the CDR3 reads TGTGCCAGCAGCGTAGAAGCGGGAAGCTCCTACGAGCAGTACTTC. Its translation: CASSVEAGSSYEQYF. The rearrangement joins TRBV9 to TRBJ2-7; TRBD2 matches 7 bases. The CDR3 extends over 15 amino acids. With 0 bases clipped from V and 0 bases from J, the junction kept 3 bases outside the gene matches. Per germline, CDR1 SGDLS and CDR2 YYNGEE.

V is TRBV28 and J is TRBJ2-3, with a weak D call TRBD2 (5 bases). The germline V and J ends were trimmed by 5 bases and 1 base, with 10 bases remaining between them. The CDR3 extends over 14 amino acids. Per the germline V gene, CDR1 is MDHEN and CDR2 is SYDVKM. This chain's CDR3 is CASSKAEGTDTQYF. The CDR3, as DNA: TGTGCCAGCAGTAAAGCGGAGGGCACAGATACGCAGTATTTT.

The chain combines TRBV30 with TRBJ1-4; D perhaps matches TRBD1 (5 bases). Trimming stripped 2 bases from V and 6 bases from J, with 13 bases between. CDR1 is GTSNPN, CDR2 SVGIG, per germline (reference sequence). The CDR3 has 14 amino acids. The CDR3 DNA reads as TGTGCCTGGAGTAGGTTCAGGGCAGATGAAAAACTGTTTTTT. It yields the protein CAWSRFRADEKLFF.

V gene TRBV10-1 combines with J gene TRBJ2-1; 8 bases fit TRBD2. The V gene's germline CDR1 is WNHNN and CDR2 SYGVQD (reference sequence). The CDR3 sequence is 17 residues long. J gave up 7 bases and V 0 bases, and 11 bases lay outside the gene matches. The CDR3 protein is CASSESSSGIFLNEQFF. CDR3 nucleotide sequence: TGCGCCAGCAGTGAGTCGAGTAGCGGGATTTTTTTGAATGAGCAGTTCTTC.